The rows below give T cell receptor beta chains drawn from one sample of a study of cytomegalovirus exposure and HLA in healthy donors. Assay: immunoSEQ multiplex PCR; the TCRdb copy retains only in-frame clones and omits some. In the table there are fewer than 150,000 clones, roughly 80% of which are singletons. The source material was PBMCs. Receptors originate from a woman aged 25 to 39 in good health and CMV-seropositive. Both conserved end residues are part of each CDR3. A D gene is named only where the DNA matches it firmly. The size entry is marked missing in some rows and otherwise reads once, few, many or a size class.

j_call	clone_size	d_call	v_call	cdr3_aa	cdr3_nt
TRBJ2-1	.	TRBD2	TRBV25-1	CASSELVRGEQFF	TGTGCCAGCAGTGAATTAGTGCGGGGGGAGCAGTTCTTC
TRBJ2-1	.	.	TRBV5-1	CASSPTSSYNEQFF	TGCGCCAGCAGCCCGACTAGCTCCTACAATGAGCAGTTCTTC
TRBJ2-3	.	.	TRBV19	CASSIWGLRGTDTQYF	TGTGCCAGTAGTATATGGGGGCTCCGGGGCACAGATACGCAGTATTTT
TRBJ2-1	few	TRBD2	TRBV18	CASSTRTGSGTSVFHEQFF	TGTGCCAGCTCAACCCGGACAGGTTCCGGGACTAGCGTATTCCATGAGCAGTTCTTC
TRBJ1-1	.	.	TRBV7-6	CASSFSPTGNTEAFF	TGTGCCAGCAGCTTCTCCCCAACAGGGAACACTGAAGCTTTCTTT
TRBJ2-1	.	TRBD2	TRBV18	CASSPRAGVTDNEQFF	TGTGCCAGCTCACCACGGGCGGGAGTTACCGACAATGAGCAGTTCTTC
TRBJ2-2	few	TRBD2	TRBV5-1	CASSFRASGGPNTGELFF	TGCGCCAGCAGCTTCAGAGCTAGCGGGGGGCCTAACACCGGGGAGCTGTTTTTT
TRBJ1-1	once	.	TRBV2	CASRRQDGLF	TGTGCCAGCCGGAGACAGGATGGGCTCTTT
TRBJ2-3	.	TRBD2	TRBV25-1	CASSEGGGIDTQYF	TGTGCCAGCAGTGAAGGGGGGGGTATAGATACGCAGTATTTT
TRBJ1-2	.	TRBD1	TRBV5-6	CASSSWTGINGYTF	TGTGCCAGCAGCTCCTGGACAGGGATAAATGGCTACACCTTC
TRBJ2-1	.	.	TRBV9	CASSPGTNLVNEQFF	TGTGCCAGCAGTCCCGGGACAAATCTCGTCAATGAGCAGTTCTTC
TRBJ2-1	.	.	TRBV14	CASSLGASGYNEQFF	TGTGCCAGCAGCCTGGGGGCGTCTGGCTACAATGAGCAGTTCTTC
TRBJ2-2	.	.	TRBV18	CASSPPSGWELFF	TGTGCCAGCTCACCACCTTCAGGGTGGGAGCTGTTTTTT
TRBJ1-5	few	.	TRBV29-1	CSAAGSGGEPQHF	TGCAGCGCCGCGGGGTCTGGGGGGGAGCCCCAGCATTTT
TRBJ2-3	.	.	TRBV6-5	CASSYNRNTDTQYF	TGTGCCAGCAGTTACAACAGGAACACAGATACGCAGTATTTT
TRBJ2-7	.	.	TRBV7-9	CASSSGSAEQYF	TGTGCCAGCAGCTCGGGGTCGGCGGAGCAGTACTTC
TRBJ2-7	.	TRBD1	TRBV7-6	CASSLGGQGIYEQYF	TGTGCCAGCAGCTTAGGGGGACAGGGAATCTACGAGCAGTACTTC
TRBJ1-2	.	TRBD1	TRBV7-9	CASSWGQGYGYTF	TGTGCCAGCAGCTGGGGACAGGGGTATGGCTACACCTTC
TRBJ2-3	.	TRBD2	TRBV2	CASSERIAGGDTQYF	TGTGCCAGCAGTGAAAGAATAGCGGGGGGGGATACGCAGTATTTT
TRBJ2-3	.	TRBD2	TRBV19	CASRSGLAGIDTQYF	TGCGCCAGTAGATCGGGACTAGCGGGAATAGATACGCAGTATTTT
TRBJ1-1	.	.	TRBV5-4	CASSEQPQGYTEAFF	TGTGCCAGCAGCGAACAACCTCAGGGATACACTGAAGCTTTCTTT
TRBJ1-5	few	.	TRBV6-1	CASSETQSQPQHF	TGTGCCAGCAGTGAAACCCAGTCTCAGCCCCAGCATTTT
TRBJ1-6	.	.	TRBV6-5	CASSRTGATSPLHF	TGTGCCAGCAGCCGTACAGGCGCGACTTCACCCCTCCACTTT
TRBJ1-1	.	.	TRBV28	CASSRGWGRRDTEAFF	TGTGCCAGCAGCCGCGGTTGGGGGCGCCGTGACACTGAAGCTTTCTTT
TRBJ1-2	.	.	TRBV5-1	CASSLSDSRNGYTF	TGCGCCAGCAGCCTGTCGGACAGCCGGAATGGCTACACCTTC
TRBJ1-2	.	TRBD1	TRBV10-3	CAISPTGVGRGYTF	TGTGCCATCAGTCCTACAGGGGTCGGAAGAGGCTACACCTTC
TRBJ1-6	.	.	TRBV21-1	CASRGQGKSPLHF	TGTGCCAGCAGGGGACAGGGAAAGTCACCCCTCCACTTT
TRBJ2-6	.	.	TRBV19	CASQRVWANVLTF	TGTGCCAGCCAGCGAGTCTGGGCCAACGTCCTGACTTTC
TRBJ2-1	.	TRBD2	TRBV19	CASSWSGGDNEQFF	TGTGCCAGTAGTTGGTCCGGGGGGGACAATGAGCAGTTCTTC
TRBJ2-7	.	TRBD2	TRBV7-9	CSSSPSLAGKHEQYF	TGTTCCAGCAGCCCCTCCCTAGCGGGGAAACACGAGCAGTACTTC
TRBJ2-7	.	TRBD1	TRBV19	CASSIGGEQGTYEQYF	TGTGCCAGTAGTATTGGGGGAGAACAGGGGACGTACGAGCAGTACTTC
TRBJ2-7	.	TRBD2	TRBV7-3	CASSTEASGEQYF	TGTGCCAGCAGCACCGAAGCTAGCGGCGAGCAGTACTTC
TRBJ2-6	.	.	TRBV6-5	CASSYQANSGANVLTF	TGTGCCAGCAGTTACCAGGCTAACTCTGGGGCCAACGTCCTGACTTTC
TRBJ1-5	.	.	TRBV27	CASSFRGYSNQPQHF	TGTGCCAGCAGTTTTCGGGGTTATAGCAATCAGCCCCAGCATTTT
TRBJ1-1	.	.	TRBV7-9	CASSLIARTEAFF	TGTGCCAGCAGCTTAATAGCGAGAACTGAAGCTTTCTTT
TRBJ1-4	.	TRBD1	TRBV2	CASTQGLLEKLFF	TGTGCCAGCACACAGGGGCTTCTTGAAAAACTGTTTTTT
TRBJ2-7	.	.	TRBV7-3	CASSLGAAETYEQYF	TGTGCCAGCAGCTTAGGCGCGGCTGAAACCTACGAGCAGTACTTC
TRBJ2-7	.	.	TRBV6-6	CASSPSDWSSYEQYF	TGTGCCAGCAGTCCCAGTGACTGGAGCTCCTACGAGCAGTACTTC
TRBJ1-5	.	TRBD1	TRBV10-1	CASSELTGTVFYSNQPQHF	TGCGCCAGCAGCGAACTTACCGGGACAGTTTTTTATAGCAATCAGCCCCAGCATTTT
TRBJ1-5	.	.	TRBV6-5	CASKTQGGGNQPQHF	TGTGCCAGCAAAACACAGGGAGGGGGCAATCAGCCCCAGCATTTT
TRBJ1-4	.	.	TRBV9	CASSVSDRLEEKLFF	TGTGCCAGCAGCGTATCCGACAGATTGGAGGAAAAACTGTTTTTT
TRBJ2-5	.	.	TRBV11-3	CASSLDWETQYF	TGTGCCAGCAGCCTGGACTGGGAGACCCAGTACTTC
TRBJ1-1	.	TRBD1	TRBV30	CAWSGKPGQGNYEAFF	TGTGCCTGGAGCGGTAAACCGGGACAGGGAAATTATGAAGCTTTCTTT
TRBJ2-3	.	TRBD2	TRBV2	CASSELAGGTDTQYF	TGTGCCAGCAGTGAGTTGGCGGGGGGCACAGATACGCAGTATTTT
TRBJ1-2	.	.	TRBV19	CASSRGHSNYGYTF	TGTGCCAGTAGTAGAGGGCATTCAAACTATGGCTACACCTTC
TRBJ2-7	.	TRBD2	TRBV10-3	CAISEGSGGQGEQYF	TGTGCCATCAGTGAAGGGTCGGGGGGGCAGGGCGAGCAGTACTTC
TRBJ2-2	.	.	TRBV6-5	CASQGGEGYTGELFF	TGTGCCAGCCAGGGGGGAGAGGGGTACACCGGGGAGCTGTTTTTT
TRBJ1-6	.	.	TRBV10-3	CAISEYLGVNSPLHF	TGTGCCATCAGTGAATATCTGGGCGTGAATTCACCCCTCCACTTT
TRBJ2-7	.	TRBD2	TRBV5-4	CASSLDRGVYEQYF	TGTGCCAGCAGCTTGGACCGGGGGGTCTACGAGCAGTACTTC
TRBJ2-5	.	.	TRBV10-3	CAIDSWKTQYF	TGTGCCATCGATAGCTGGAAGACCCAGTACTTC
TRBJ2-2	.	TRBD2	TRBV4-1	CASSQVAGAVTGELFF	TGCGCCAGCAGCCAAGTAGCGGGAGCGGTCACCGGGGAGCTGTTTTTT
TRBJ2-1	.	.	TRBV5-6	CASSLKGIKSSYNEQFF	TGTGCCAGCAGCCTCAAGGGGATTAAGAGCTCCTACAATGAGCAGTTCTTC
TRBJ1-1	.	.	TRBV7-9	CASSLEYYTEAFF	TGTGCCAGCAGCTTAGAATATTACACTGAAGCTTTCTTT
TRBJ2-7	.	TRBD1	TRBV6-1	CASGPGTGRYEQYF	TGTGCCAGCGGCCCCGGGACAGGGAGGTACGAGCAGTACTTC
TRBJ2-7	.	TRBD1	TRBV7-9	CASSPPSGTGHSYEQYF	TGTGCCAGCAGCCCACCGTCGGGGACAGGTCACTCCTACGAGCAGTACTTC
TRBJ1-2	few	.	TRBV7-9	CASSAGLDYGYTF	TGTGCCAGCAGCGCCGGACTTGATTATGGCTACACCTTC
TRBJ2-3	few	TRBD2	TRBV29-1	CSGQLAGGLRGCTQYF	TGCAGCGGTCAACTAGCGGGGGGCCTGAGAGGATGTACGCAGTATTTT
TRBJ1-1	.	.	TRBV2	CASSEGVQVYTEAFF	TGTGCCAGCAGTGAAGGGGTACAGGTTTACACTGAAGCTTTCTTT
TRBJ2-1	.	TRBD2	TRBV28	CASSTSAGDNEQFF	TGTGCCAGCAGCACATCAGCGGGGGACAATGAGCAGTTCTTC
TRBJ2-7	.	.	TRBV12-2	CASRLQRGGSYEQYF	TGTGCAAGTCGCCTCCAGCGGGGAGGGTCGTACGAGCAGTACTTC